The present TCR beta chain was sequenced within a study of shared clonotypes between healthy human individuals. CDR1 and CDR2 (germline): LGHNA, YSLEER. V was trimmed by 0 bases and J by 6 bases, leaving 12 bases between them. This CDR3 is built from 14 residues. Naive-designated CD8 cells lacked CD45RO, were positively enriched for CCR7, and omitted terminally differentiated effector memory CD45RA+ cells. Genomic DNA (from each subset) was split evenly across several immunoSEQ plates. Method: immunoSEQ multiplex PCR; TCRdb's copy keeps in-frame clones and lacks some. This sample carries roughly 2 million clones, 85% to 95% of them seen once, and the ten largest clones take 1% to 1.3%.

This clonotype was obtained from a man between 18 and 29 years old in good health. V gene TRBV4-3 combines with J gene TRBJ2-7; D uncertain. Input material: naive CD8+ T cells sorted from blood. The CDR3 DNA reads TGCGCCAGCAGCCAAGATCCAACTGGGCGCGAGCAGTACTTC. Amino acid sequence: CASSQDPTGREQYF.